This entry lists 12 T cell receptor beta chains sequenced from one sample in a study of shared clonotypes between healthy human individuals. Repertoires were generated with immunoSEQ multiplex PCR, while TCRdb's copy carries only in-frame clones and drops some. The sample lists some 1 million clones, around 74% occurring once. The sample was memory CD4+ T cells sorted from blood. The subset here: CD45RA-negative fraction. These receptors came from a man in his late teens or twenties in good health.

The chain is built from TRBV4-3 and TRBJ2-1, with D hard to call. V was pared by 0 bases and J by 7 bases, with 13 bases between. Germline CDR1 and CDR2: LGHNA and YSLEER. The CDR3 runs 15 residues. In nucleotides, the CDR3 is TGCGCCAGCAGCCAAGATTTTCTTACTCGGAATGAGCAGTTCTTC. This gives the protein CASSQDFLTRNEQFF.

The rearrangement uses TRBV30 and TRBJ2-2; unclear D gene. Trimming pared 0 bases from V and 2 bases from J, leaving 10 bases between. The CDR3 runs 15 residues. Germline-derived CDR1 and CDR2 are GTSNPN and SVGIG (reference sequence). CDR3: CAWSVPPGNTGELFF. The CDR3 DNA follows: TGTGCCTGGAGTGTACCCCCAGGTAACACCGGGGAGCTGTTTTTT. Supplemented by reference TRBV30 and TRBJ2-2, the full variable domain reads SQTIHQWPATLVQPVGSPLSLECTVEGTSNPNLYWYRQAAGRGLQLLFYSVGIGQISSEVPQNLSASRPQDRQFILSSKKLLLSDSGFYLCAWSVPPGNTGELFFGEGSRLTVL.

The rearrangement links TRBV5-4 to TRBJ1-2, with D possibly being TRBD1 (5 bases). With 5 bases removed from V and 7 bases from J, the gap between germline ends came to 15 bases. Germline values: CDR1 SGHNT, CDR2 YYREEE (reference sequence). The CDR3 covers 13 residues. The CDR3 DNA is TGTGCCAGCAGACCCGACAGATTTTTTGGCTACACCTTC. Its translation is CASRPDRFFGYTF.

The V and J genes are TRBV7-8 and TRBJ2-1; no definite D call. Trimming took off 2 bases at V and 0 bases at J, with 8 bases between the two ends. This CDR3 comprises 15 residues. Germline V gives CDR1 SGHVS, CDR2 FQNEAQ. The CDR3 sequence is CASSLKEASYNEQFF. The CDR3 region has the DNA TGTGCCAGCAGCTTAAAAGAGGCCTCCTACAATGAGCAGTTCTTC.

This sequence joins TRBV14 and TRBJ2-2; D may be TRBD2 (6 bases). V dropped 4 bases and J dropped 7 bases, with 10 bases sitting between them. CDR3 length: 13 amino acids. Germline V gene sequence: CDR1 SGHDN, CDR2 FVKESK. The CDR3 DNA is TGTGCCAGCAGCCGGTCTAGCGTCGGGGAGCTGTTTTTT. It codes for CASSRSSVGELFF.

This chain joins TRBV19 and TRBJ2-2, with 8 bases fitting TRBD1. The CDR3 has 15 amino acids. V shed 6 bases and J 5 bases; nucleotides not matched to a gene: 8. Germline CDR1 reads LNHDA; CDR2 reads SQIVND (reference sequence). This chain's CDR3 is CASRKDRGGTGELFF. The CDR3 bases are TGTGCCAGTAGGAAAGACAGGGGTGGTACCGGGGAGCTGTTTTTT.

The CDR3 loop reads CASSLGPVAEQYF. Written as DNA, the CDR3 is TGTGCCAGCAGCTTAGGCCCAGTCGCCGAGCAGTACTTC. This sequence joins TRBV7-4 and TRBJ2-7; D unclear. V was pared by 1 base and J by 6 bases, with 10 bases between. This CDR3 has 13 amino acids. Germline CDR1 is SGHVT and CDR2 is SQSDAQ.

The V call is TRBV30, the J call TRBJ2-5; D possibly corresponds to TRBD1 (7 bases). Germline V gene lookup returns CDR1 GTSNPN and CDR2 SVGIG (reference sequence). With 6 bases removed from V and 1 base from J, the gap between germline ends came to 15 bases. This CDR3 spans 14 amino acids. The CDR3 sequence: CACRGQGGQETQYF. DNA for the CDR3: TGTGCCTGTAGGGGGCAGGGGGGCCAAGAGACCCAGTACTTC.

As concerns this clone: One end of the junction does not line up with germline, which may come from a read error. The V and J genes are TRBV2 and TRBJ2-2; 8 positions match TRBD2. In germline, CDR1 is SNHLY, CDR2 FYNNEI. This CDR3 is built from 15 residues. The CDR3 DNA reads TGTGCCAGCAGGGAAGCGGGAGTCTCTACCGGGGAGCTGTTTTTT. Protein product: CASREAGVSTGELFF.

The chain combines TRBV23-1 with TRBJ1-2, with 7 bases matching TRBD1. TRBV23-1 is an ORF for which the function is uncertain. The CDR3 runs 12 residues. Trimming took 4 bases from V and 10 from J; bases not matched to a gene: 6. The chain's CDR3 is CASSRRDSAYTF. CDR3 bases: TGCGCCAGCAGTCGGCGGGACAGCGCCTACACCTTC.

The chain couples TRBV7-2 to TRBJ2-7; 8 positions match TRBD2. This CDR3 is built from 13 residues. V gave up 5 bases and J gave up 3 bases; unmatched junction bases: 3. CDR1 and CDR2 (germline): SGHTA, FQGNSA. The CDR3 region is CASSRRGGYEQYF. As DNA, the CDR3 is TGTGCCAGCAGCAGACGGGGGGGCTACGAGCAGTACTTC.

The chain links TRBV10-3 to TRBJ1-5; D unresolved. This CDR3 has 14 amino acids. Germline V gives CDR1 ENHRY, CDR2 SYGVKD. With 2 bases removed from V and 6 bases from J, the gap between germline ends came to 11 bases. The CDR3: CAISEGRESQPQHF. CDR3 DNA: TGTGCCATCAGTGAGGGGAGGGAGAGTCAGCCCCAGCATTTT.